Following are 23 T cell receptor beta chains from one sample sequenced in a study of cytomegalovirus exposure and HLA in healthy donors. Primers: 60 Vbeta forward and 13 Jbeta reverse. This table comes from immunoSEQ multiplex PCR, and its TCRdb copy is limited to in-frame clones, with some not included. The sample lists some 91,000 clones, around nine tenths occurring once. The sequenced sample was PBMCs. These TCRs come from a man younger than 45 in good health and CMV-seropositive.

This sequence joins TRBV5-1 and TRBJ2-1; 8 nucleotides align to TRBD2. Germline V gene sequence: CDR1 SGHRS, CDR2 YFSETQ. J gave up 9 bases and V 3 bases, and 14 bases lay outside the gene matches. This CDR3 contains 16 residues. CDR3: CASSSEKLAVRGEQFF. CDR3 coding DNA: TGCGCCAGCAGCTCGGAGAAACTAGCGGTAAGAGGTGAGCAGTTCTTC. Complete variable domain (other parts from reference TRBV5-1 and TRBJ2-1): KAGVTQTPRYLIKTRGQQVTLSCSPISGHRSVSWYQQTPGQGLQFLFEYFSETQRNKGNFPGRFSGRQFSNSRSEMNVSTLELGDSALYLCASSSEKLAVRGEQFFGPGTRLTVL.

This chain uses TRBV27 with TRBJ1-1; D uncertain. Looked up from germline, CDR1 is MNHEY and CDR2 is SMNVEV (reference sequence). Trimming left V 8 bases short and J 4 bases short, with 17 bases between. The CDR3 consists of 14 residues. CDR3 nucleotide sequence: TGTGCCAGCGTCAGGACCCCGGCGGGCACTGAAGCTTTCTTT. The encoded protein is CASVRTPAGTEAFF.

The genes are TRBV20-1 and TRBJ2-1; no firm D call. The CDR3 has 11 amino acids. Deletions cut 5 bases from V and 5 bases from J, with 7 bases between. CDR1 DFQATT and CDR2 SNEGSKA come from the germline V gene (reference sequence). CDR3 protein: CSASVHNEQFF. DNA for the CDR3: TGCAGTGCTTCAGTCCACAATGAGCAGTTCTTC.

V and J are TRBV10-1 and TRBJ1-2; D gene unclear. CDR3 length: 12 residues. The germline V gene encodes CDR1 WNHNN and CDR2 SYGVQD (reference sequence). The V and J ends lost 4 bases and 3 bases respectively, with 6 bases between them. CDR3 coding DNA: TGCGCCAGCAGTGCACGGTACTATGGCTACACCTTC. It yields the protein CASSARYYGYTF.

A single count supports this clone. DNA of the CDR3: TGTGCCAGCAGTGATGGTTACGGGAAGGACTATGGCTACACCTTC. Translation gives CASSDGYGKDYGYTF. The chain is built from TRBV2 and TRBJ1-2; no reliable D call. The germline V and J ends were trimmed by 3 bases and 3 bases, with 14 bases remaining between them. Looked up from germline, CDR1 is SNHLY and CDR2 is FYNNEI. The CDR3 consists of 15 residues.

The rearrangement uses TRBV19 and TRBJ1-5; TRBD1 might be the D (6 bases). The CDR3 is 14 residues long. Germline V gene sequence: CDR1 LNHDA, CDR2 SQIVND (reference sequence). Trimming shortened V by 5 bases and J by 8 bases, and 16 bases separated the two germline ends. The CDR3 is CASSEWGGIEPQHF. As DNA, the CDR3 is TGTGCCAGTAGTGAGTGGGGGGGCATAGAGCCCCAGCATTTT.

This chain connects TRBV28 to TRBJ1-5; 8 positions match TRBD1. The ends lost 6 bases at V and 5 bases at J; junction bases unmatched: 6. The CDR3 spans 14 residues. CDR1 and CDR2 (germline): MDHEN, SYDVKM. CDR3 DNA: TGTGCCAGCAGCTGGGGACAGGTTTATCAGCCCCAGCATTTT. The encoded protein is CASSWGQVYQPQHF.

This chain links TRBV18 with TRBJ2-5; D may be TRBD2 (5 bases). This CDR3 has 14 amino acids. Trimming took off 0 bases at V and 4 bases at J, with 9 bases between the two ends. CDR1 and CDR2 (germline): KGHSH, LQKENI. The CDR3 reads CASSPPGSLETQYF. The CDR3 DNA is TGTGCCAGCTCACCACCTGGGAGTTTAGAGACCCAGTACTTC.

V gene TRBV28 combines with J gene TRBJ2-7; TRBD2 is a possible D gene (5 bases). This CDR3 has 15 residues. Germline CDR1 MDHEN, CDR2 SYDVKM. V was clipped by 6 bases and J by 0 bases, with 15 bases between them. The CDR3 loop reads CASRGRERSSYEQYF. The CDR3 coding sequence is TGTGCCAGCAGGGGTAGGGAGCGGAGCTCCTACGAGCAGTACTTC.

The CDR3 reads CASSELAGHYNEQFF. Written as DNA, the CDR3 is TGCGCCAGCAGTGAACTAGCGGGGCATTACAATGAGCAGTTCTTC. This chain connects TRBV10-2 to TRBJ2-1, with 10 nucleotides matching TRBD2. V dropped 3 bases and J dropped 4; count of bases not matched to a gene: 3. Germline values: CDR1 WSHSY, CDR2 SAAADI. The CDR3 contains 15 residues.

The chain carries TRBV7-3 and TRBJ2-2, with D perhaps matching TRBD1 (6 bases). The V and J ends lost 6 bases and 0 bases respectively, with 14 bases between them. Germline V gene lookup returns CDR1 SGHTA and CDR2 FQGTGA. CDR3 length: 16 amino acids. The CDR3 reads CASSFAGTTNTGELFF. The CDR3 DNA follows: TGTGCCAGCAGTTTCGCCGGGACAACGAACACCGGGGAGCTGTTTTTT.

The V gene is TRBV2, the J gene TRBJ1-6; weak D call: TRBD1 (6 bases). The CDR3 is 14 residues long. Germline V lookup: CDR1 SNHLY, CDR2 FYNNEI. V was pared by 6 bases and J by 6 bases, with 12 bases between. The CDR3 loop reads CASSDQGSNSPLHF. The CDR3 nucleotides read TGTGCCAGCAGCGACCAGGGGTCTAATTCACCCCTCCACTTT.

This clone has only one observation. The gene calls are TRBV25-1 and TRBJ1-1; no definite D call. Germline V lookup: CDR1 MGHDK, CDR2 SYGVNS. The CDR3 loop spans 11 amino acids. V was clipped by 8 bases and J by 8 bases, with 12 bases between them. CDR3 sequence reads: CASAIREEAFF. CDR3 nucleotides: TGTGCCAGCGCAATCCGGGAGGAAGCTTTCTTT.

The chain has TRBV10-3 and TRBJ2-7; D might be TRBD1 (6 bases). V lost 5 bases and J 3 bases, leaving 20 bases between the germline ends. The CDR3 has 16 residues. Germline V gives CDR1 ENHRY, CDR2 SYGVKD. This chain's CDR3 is CAISTTTGSKRYEQYF. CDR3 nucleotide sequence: TGTGCCATCAGTACAACCACAGGGTCCAAACGCTACGAGCAGTACTTC.

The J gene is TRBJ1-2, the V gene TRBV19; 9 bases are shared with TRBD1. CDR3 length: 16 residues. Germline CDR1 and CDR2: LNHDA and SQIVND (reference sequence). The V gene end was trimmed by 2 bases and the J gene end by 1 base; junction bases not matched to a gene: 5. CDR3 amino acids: CASSIRTGAYNYGYTF. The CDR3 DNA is TGTGCCAGTAGTATACGGACAGGGGCTTATAACTATGGCTACACCTTC.

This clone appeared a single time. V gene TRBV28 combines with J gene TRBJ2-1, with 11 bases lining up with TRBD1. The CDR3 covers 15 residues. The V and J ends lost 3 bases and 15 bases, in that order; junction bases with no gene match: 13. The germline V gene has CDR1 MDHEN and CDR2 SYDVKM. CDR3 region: CASSLLGQGATSAFF. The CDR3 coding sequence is TGTGCCAGCAGTTTGCTAGGACAGGGGGCAACTTCCGCGTTCTTC.

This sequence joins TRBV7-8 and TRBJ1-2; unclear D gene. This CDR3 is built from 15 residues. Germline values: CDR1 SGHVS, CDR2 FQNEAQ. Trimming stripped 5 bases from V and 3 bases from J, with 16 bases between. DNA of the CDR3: TGTGCCAGCAGCCCAAGTCGGGGTAGGGACTATGGCTACACCTTC. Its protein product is CASSPSRGRDYGYTF.

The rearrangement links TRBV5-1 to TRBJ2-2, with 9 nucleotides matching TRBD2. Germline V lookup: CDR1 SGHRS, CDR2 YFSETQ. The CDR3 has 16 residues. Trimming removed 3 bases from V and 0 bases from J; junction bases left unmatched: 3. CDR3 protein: CASSSRLAANTGELFF. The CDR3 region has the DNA TGCGCCAGCAGCTCTCGACTAGCGGCGAACACCGGGGAGCTGTTTTTT.

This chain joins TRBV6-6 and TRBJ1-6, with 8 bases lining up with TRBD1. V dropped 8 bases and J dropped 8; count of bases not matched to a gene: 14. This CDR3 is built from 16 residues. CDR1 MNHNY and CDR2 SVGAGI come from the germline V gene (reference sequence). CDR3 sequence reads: CASFHGAGGGDSPLHF. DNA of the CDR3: TGTGCCAGCTTCCACGGGGCAGGGGGCGGAGATTCACCCCTCCACTTT.

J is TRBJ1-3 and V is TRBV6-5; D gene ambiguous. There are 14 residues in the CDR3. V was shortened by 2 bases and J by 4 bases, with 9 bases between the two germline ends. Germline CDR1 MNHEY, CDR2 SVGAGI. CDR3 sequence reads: CASSYGGPGNTIYF. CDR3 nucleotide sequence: TGTGCCAGCAGTTACGGCGGTCCGGGAAACACCATATATTTT.

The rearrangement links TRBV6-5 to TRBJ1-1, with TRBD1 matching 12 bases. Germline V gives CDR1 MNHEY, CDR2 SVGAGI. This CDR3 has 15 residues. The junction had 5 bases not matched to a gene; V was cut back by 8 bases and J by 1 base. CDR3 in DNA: TGTGCCAGCGGGGGACAGGGGGCCGGGAACACTGAAGCTTTCTTT. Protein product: CASGGQGAGNTEAFF.

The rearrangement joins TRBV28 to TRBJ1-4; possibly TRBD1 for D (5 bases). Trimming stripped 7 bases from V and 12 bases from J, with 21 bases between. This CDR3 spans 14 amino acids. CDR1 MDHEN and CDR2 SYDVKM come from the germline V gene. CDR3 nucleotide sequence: TGTGCCAGCATTGCACTCCGGCAGGGCCGCCAACTGTTTTTT. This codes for CASIALRQGRQLFF.

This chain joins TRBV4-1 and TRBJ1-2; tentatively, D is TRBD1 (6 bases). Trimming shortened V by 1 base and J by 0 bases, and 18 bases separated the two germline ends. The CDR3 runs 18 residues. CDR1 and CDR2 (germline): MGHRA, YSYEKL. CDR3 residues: CASSQGQELIVANYGYTF. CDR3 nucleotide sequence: TGCGCCAGCAGCCAAGGACAGGAACTAATCGTTGCTAACTATGGCTACACCTTC.